A single T cell receptor (beta chain) is shown here with its context. Antigen specificity is unknown. This sample was taken from a study of Graves' ophthalmopathy and Graves' hyperthyroidism. Findings and limits, study-wide: Most thyroid-expanded clonotypes exceeding 0.001 frequency were also found in blood. A 13-signature model separated ophthalmopathy from stable hyperthyroidism, reaching approximately 88% sensitivity and roughly 82% specificity cross-validated.

RNA transcripts yielded amplified TCR beta CDR3 regions. The library came from an HTBI-primed first-round RT-PCR and a second-round multiplex PCR. One entry per CDR3 protein, called by TCRdb with MiXCR from the multiplex PCR reads. The sample records hundreds of thousands of distinct CDR3 sequences, 20% to 25% being singletons. Enrolled hyperthyroidism patients had a new diagnosis, a duration under 2 months, and an age of 18 to 65. Diagnostic conclusions were grounded in clinical symptoms, serum thyroxine, TRAb, thyroid ultrasound and orbital computed tomography. The CDR3 sequence is 19 residues long. The germline V gene encodes CDR1 MNHEY and CDR2 SVGEGT. V lost 6 bases, J lost 3 bases, and 22 bases stayed unmatched.

The TCR originated in a young woman with stable Graves' hyperthyroidism. Some clones in this sample may be carry-over from other donors' samples. The chain combines TRBV6-2 or TRBV6-3 with TRBJ2-7; TRBD2 aligns across 8 bases. Sequenced input: peripheral blood. The CDR3 region has the DNA TGTGCCAGCAGATCGGCCGGAGGGACTAGGGGAACCAACCTCTACGAGCAGTACTTC. It yields the protein CASRSAGGTRGTNLYEQYF.